Listed below are T cell receptor beta chains from one sample, sequenced in a study of CD8 T cells in ankylosing spondylitis. MiXCR was run by TCRdb on the 5' RACE reads, yielding one entry per CDR3 protein. The top ten hold 1.1% of the sample, which has 300,000 to 350,000 distinct CDR3 sequences, 14% to 15% seen once. The material sequenced was blood, either unsorted or a sorted T cell fraction (not recorded which). Receptors originate from a male donor with ankylosing spondylitis or in good health (not recorded which). Both conserved end residues are part of each CDR3. The D gene is left open where the match is weak. Some rows have no size entry. The others give once, few or many, or a class for an expanded clone.

abundance,j_gene,d_gene,v_gene,CDR3nt,CDR3aa
few,TRBJ1-1,NA,TRBV20-1,TGCAGTGCTAGAGCCGGACGAATCACTGAAGCTTTCTTT,CSARAGRITEAFF
many,TRBJ2-3,TRBD2,TRBV20-1,TGCAGTGCTAGAGCACCGGGACTAGACACAGATACGCAGTATTTT,CSARAPGLDTDTQYF
NA,TRBJ2-6,TRBD1,TRBV27,TGTGCCAGTTGTAGGCGAGGGGGCGGTGGGGCCAACGTCCTGACTTTC,CASCRRGGGGANVLTF
few,TRBJ2-2,NA,TRBV10-3,TGTGCCATCAGTGCCGTCCTGGCCTTGAACACCGGGGAGCTGTTTTTT,CAISAVLALNTGELFF
few,TRBJ1-1,TRBD1,TRBV18,TGTGCCAGCTCACCCTTGGTAAGGACAGGTGAAGCTTTCTTT,CASSPLVRTGEAFF
many,TRBJ2-5,NA,TRBV12-3/TRBV12-4,TGTGCCAGCAGTCCCAACAGGGTAGGGGAGACCCAGTACTTC,CASSPNRVGETQYF
NA,TRBJ2-7,NA,TRBV12-3/TRBV12-4,TGTGCCAGCAGTAAGAACCCAGACTGGGCCTACGAGCAGTACTTC,CASSKNPDWAYEQYF
few,TRBJ2-7,NA,TRBV20-1,TGCAGTGCTAGAGATCTGTCCTCCGAGCAGTACTTC,CSARDLSSEQYF
NA,TRBJ2-1,NA,TRBV25-1,TGTGCCAGCAGTGAATTATGGGATGTGTTCTTC,CASSELWDVFF
NA,TRBJ2-3,TRBD2,TRBV7-8,TGTGCCAGCAGCCGCGGGACTAGCGGGGGGTTTAGCACAGATACGCAGTATTTT,CASSRGTSGGFSTDTQYF
NA,TRBJ2-5,NA,TRBV5-6,TGTGCCAGCAGCTTGATCAGTCAAGAGACCCAGTACTTC,CASSLISQETQYF
few,TRBJ1-1,TRBD1,TRBV5-1,TGCGCCAGCAGCTTAGGACAGGGTTTGGTGAACACTGAAGCTTTCTTT,CASSLGQGLVNTEAFF
NA,TRBJ1-4,TRBD1,TRBV6-1,TGTGCCAGCACCGAGGGCAGGGGGCTGGAAAAACTGTTTTTT,CASTEGRGLEKLFF
NA,TRBJ2-1,NA,TRBV4-1,TGCGCTGGGGGCCTAAACGAATACAATGAGCAGTTCTTC,CAGGLNEYNEQFF
NA,TRBJ2-7,NA,TRBV12-3/TRBV12-4,TGTGCCAGCAGGCAACGGACAGAGCAGTACTTC,CASRQRTEQYF
NA,TRBJ2-7,TRBD1,TRBV7-8,TGTGCCAGCAGCCCCCAAGGGGGCCCCTACGAGCAGTACTTC,CASSPQGGPYEQYF
few,TRBJ2-7,TRBD2,TRBV5-1,TGCGCCAGCAGCCAACTAGCGCCTTCCTACGAGCAGTACTTC,CASSQLAPSYEQYF
NA,TRBJ2-7,NA,TRBV7-2,TGTGCCAGCAGCTCTTCTAGGGGGATCTACGAGCAGTACTTC,CASSSSRGIYEQYF
few,TRBJ2-1,TRBD2,TRBV5-1,TGCGCCAGCAGCTCAATAGCGGGAGGTGGAAATGAGCAGTTCTTC,CASSSIAGGGNEQFF
NA,TRBJ2-7,TRBD2,TRBV5-1,TGCGCCAGCAGTCACTTTGGAAGGACTAGCGCCGACTCAGCCTCCTACGAGCAGTACTTC,CASSHFGRTSADSASYEQYF
NA,TRBJ2-1,NA,TRBV21-1,TGTGCCAGCAGCCCCCCTGGCGGGAGGGCCGAGGATGAGCAGTTCTTC,CASSPPGGRAEDEQFF
NA,TRBJ2-7,NA,TRBV5-5,TGTGCCAGCAGCTTTGGGGGAGACTCCTACGAGCAGTACTTC,CASSFGGDSYEQYF
few,TRBJ2-1,TRBD1,TRBV5-4,TGTGCCAGCAGCTCGGACAGGGATGCACACAATGAGCAGTTCTTC,CASSSDRDAHNEQFF
NA,TRBJ2-3,NA,TRBV6-4,TGTGCCAGCAGTGACGGGGGGAGCACAGATACGCAGTATTTT,CASSDGGSTDTQYF
many,TRBJ2-5,NA,TRBV18,TGTGCCAGCTCACCAGGAGACAGAGGAGAGACCCAGTACTTC,CASSPGDRGETQYF
NA,TRBJ1-1,NA,TRBV2,TGTGCCAGCGGACTCGGGGGGGTGGGCACTGAAGCTTTCTTT,CASGLGGVGTEAFF
NA,TRBJ2-2,NA,TRBV10-2,TGCGCCAGCAGTGTCCCACCGACCGGGGAGCTGTTTTTT,CASSVPPTGELFF
few,TRBJ1-2,TRBD1,TRBV18,TGTGCCAGCTCCCCGTTTGGACAGGGTCCTTACGGGGGCTACACCTTC,CASSPFGQGPYGGYTF
NA,TRBJ2-2,NA,TRBV11-3,TGTGCCAGCAGCATCCGGACGGTTAACACCGGGGAGCTGTTTTTT,CASSIRTVNTGELFF
many,TRBJ1-1,NA,TRBV11-2,TGTGCCAGCAGCACCCCCGCAGGGGATTGGGGGAACACTGAAGCTTTCTTT,CASSTPAGDWGNTEAFF
many,TRBJ1-2,NA,TRBV12-3/TRBV12-4,TGTGCCAGCAGTTTTGGACAGAACTATGGCTACACCTTC,CASSFGQNYGYTF
few,TRBJ2-7,NA,TRBV7-8,TGTGCCAGCAGCTCCCTAGGCGAGCAGTACTTC,CASSSLGEQYF
NA,TRBJ1-1,NA,TRBV11-2,TGTGCCAGCAGCTCGGGGGCTGAAGCTTTCTTT,CASSSGAEAFF
NA,TRBJ2-3,NA,TRBV5-1,TGCGCCAGCAGCTTGGCAATCCCCACAGATACGCAGTATTTT,CASSLAIPTDTQYF
NA,TRBJ1-6,NA,TRBV20-1,TGCAGTGCTAGGGGCCTCAATTCACCCCTCCACTTT,CSARGLNSPLHF
NA,TRBJ2-1,TRBD2,TRBV5-5,TGTGCCAGCAGCATACTAGCGGGAGATTACAATGAGCAGTTCTTC,CASSILAGDYNEQFF
few,TRBJ1-5,TRBD1,TRBV4-1,TGCGCCAGCAGCCAACCCACCGGGACAGGGGGCCATCAGCCCCAGCATTTT,CASSQPTGTGGHQPQHF
NA,TRBJ2-7,NA,TRBV30,TGTGCCTGGAGGACTCAGGGGTCCTACGAGCAGTACTTC,CAWRTQGSYEQYF
NA,TRBJ2-7,TRBD2,TRBV7-6,TGTGCCAGCAGCCCTAGCGGGAACACCTACGAGCAGTACTTC,CASSPSGNTYEQYF
NA,TRBJ2-5,NA,TRBV19,TGTGCCAGTCGGGCGACGCAAGAGACCCAGTACTTC,CASRATQETQYF
many,TRBJ2-3,NA,TRBV5-1,TGTGCCAGCAGCCTCTCAGGGATCACAGATACGCAGTATTTT,CASSLSGITDTQYF
few,TRBJ2-1,TRBD2,TRBV9,TGTGCCAGCAGCGTACGACTAGCGGGAGAGAATGAGCAGTTCTTC,CASSVRLAGENEQFF
NA,TRBJ2-6,TRBD2,TRBV19,TGTGCCACTAATCGGGGGGCTGGGGCCAACGTCCTGACTTTC,CATNRGAGANVLTF
few,TRBJ2-4,NA,TRBV2,TGTGCCAGCAGTGCCGTGGATACCAAAAACATTCAGTACTTC,CASSAVDTKNIQYF
NA,TRBJ2-6,NA,TRBV7-8,TGTGCCAGCGCCATCCAGGGGTTTGGGGCCAACGTCCTGACTTTC,CASAIQGFGANVLTF
NA,TRBJ1-2,NA,TRBV20-1,TGCAGTGCTAGAGACAGGGCGACCTATGGCTACACCTTC,CSARDRATYGYTF
few,TRBJ2-3,TRBD2,TRBV20-1,TGCAGTGCCCAGAGACGGGGGACTAGCGCAAGAGGGGGCACAGATACGCAGTATTTT,CSAQRRGTSARGGTDTQYF
NA,TRBJ2-3,TRBD2,TRBV7-2,TGTGCCAGCACCGGATTTTGGACTAGCGCAGATACGCAGTATTTT,CASTGFWTSADTQYF
NA,TRBJ2-2,NA,TRBV12-3/TRBV12-4,TGTGCCAGTAAAGACACACCGAACACCGGGGAGCTGTTTTTT,CASKDTPNTGELFF
NA,TRBJ2-3,NA,TRBV6-5,TGTGCCAGCAGTTACGGGGCTAGCACAGATACGCAGTATTTT,CASSYGASTDTQYF
few,TRBJ2-7,TRBD2,TRBV7-9,TGTGCCAGCAGCCGGGGACTAGCGGGAGCGCTCTCCTACGAGCAGTACTTC,CASSRGLAGALSYEQYF
few,TRBJ2-3,TRBD1,TRBV18,TGTGCCAGCTCACCTCGGGGACAGTCCGAAGATACGCAGTATTTT,CASSPRGQSEDTQYF
few,TRBJ2-7,NA,TRBV10-3,TGTGCCATCAGTGAGTCCGGGACATTCTCCTACGAGCAGTACTTC,CAISESGTFSYEQYF
few,TRBJ2-7,NA,TRBV5-1,TGCGCCAGCAGCTTGGGGGCTAGGATAGGCGAGCAGTACTTC,CASSLGARIGEQYF
few,TRBJ1-5,NA,TRBV20-1,TGCAGTGCTAGAGAGGGGAATAGCAATCAGCCCCAGCATTTT,CSAREGNSNQPQHF